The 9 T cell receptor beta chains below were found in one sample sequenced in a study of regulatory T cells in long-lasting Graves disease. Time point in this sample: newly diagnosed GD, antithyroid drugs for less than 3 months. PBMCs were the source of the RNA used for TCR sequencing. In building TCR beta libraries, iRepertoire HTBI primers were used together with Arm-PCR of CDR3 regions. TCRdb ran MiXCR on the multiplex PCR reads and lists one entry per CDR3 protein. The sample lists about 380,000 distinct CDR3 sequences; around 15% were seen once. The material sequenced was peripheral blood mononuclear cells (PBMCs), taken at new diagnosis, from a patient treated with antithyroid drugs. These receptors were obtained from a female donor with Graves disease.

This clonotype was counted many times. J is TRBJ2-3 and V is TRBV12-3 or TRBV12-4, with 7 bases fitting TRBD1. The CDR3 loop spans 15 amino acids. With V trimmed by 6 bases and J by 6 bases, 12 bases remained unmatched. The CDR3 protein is CASSPSDRARDTQYF. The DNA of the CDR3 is TGTGCCAGCAGCCCCTCCGACAGGGCTCGGGATACGCAGTATTTT.

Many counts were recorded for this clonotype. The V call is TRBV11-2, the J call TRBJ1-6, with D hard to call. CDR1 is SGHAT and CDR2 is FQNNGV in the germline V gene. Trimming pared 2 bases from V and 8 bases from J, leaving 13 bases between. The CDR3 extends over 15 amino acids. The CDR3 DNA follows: TGTGCCAGCAGCTTATTGTGGGTTTGGGATTCACCCCTCCACTTT. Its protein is CASSLLWVWDSPLHF.

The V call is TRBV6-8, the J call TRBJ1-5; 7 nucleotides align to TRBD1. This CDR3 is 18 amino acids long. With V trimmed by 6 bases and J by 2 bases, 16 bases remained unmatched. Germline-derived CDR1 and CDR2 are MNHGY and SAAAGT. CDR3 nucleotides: TGTGCCAGCAGATCGGCGATGGGACAGATGAATGGCAATCAGCCCCAGCATTTT. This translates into CASRSAMGQMNGNQPQHF.

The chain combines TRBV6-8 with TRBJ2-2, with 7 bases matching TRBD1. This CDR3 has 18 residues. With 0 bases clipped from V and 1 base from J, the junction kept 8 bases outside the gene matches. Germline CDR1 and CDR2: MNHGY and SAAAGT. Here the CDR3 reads CASSYSVWSGGNTGELFF. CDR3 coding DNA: TGTGCCAGCAGTTACTCCGTGTGGTCAGGGGGGAACACCGGGGAGCTGTTTTTT.

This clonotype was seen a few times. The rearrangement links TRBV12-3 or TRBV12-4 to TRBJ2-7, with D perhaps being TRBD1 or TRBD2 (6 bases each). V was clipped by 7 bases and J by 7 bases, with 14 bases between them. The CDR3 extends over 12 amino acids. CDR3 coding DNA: TGTGCCAGCACCCTTCTAGGGGGGGAGCAGTACTTC. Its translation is CASTLLGGEQYF.

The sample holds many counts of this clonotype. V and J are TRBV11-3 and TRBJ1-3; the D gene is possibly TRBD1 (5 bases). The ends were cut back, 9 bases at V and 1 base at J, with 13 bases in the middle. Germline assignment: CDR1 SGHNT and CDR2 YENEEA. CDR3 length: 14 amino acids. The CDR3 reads CASGTLKSGNTIYF. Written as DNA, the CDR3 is TGTGCCAGTGGGACGCTTAAGTCTGGAAACACCATATATTTT.

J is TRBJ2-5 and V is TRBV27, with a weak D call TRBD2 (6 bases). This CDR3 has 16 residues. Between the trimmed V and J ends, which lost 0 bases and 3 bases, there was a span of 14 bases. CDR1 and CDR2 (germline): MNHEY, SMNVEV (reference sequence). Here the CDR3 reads CASSLSPAGRKETQYF. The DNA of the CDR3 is TGTGCCAGCAGTTTATCGCCCGCGGGGCGGAAAGAGACCCAGTACTTC.

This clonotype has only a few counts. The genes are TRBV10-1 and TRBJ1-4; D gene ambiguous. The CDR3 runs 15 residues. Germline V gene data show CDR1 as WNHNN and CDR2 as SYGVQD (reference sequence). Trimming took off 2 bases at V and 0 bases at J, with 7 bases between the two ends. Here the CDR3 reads CASSETRATNEKLFF. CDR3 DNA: TGCGCCAGCAGTGAGACACGGGCAACTAATGAAAAACTGTTTTTT.

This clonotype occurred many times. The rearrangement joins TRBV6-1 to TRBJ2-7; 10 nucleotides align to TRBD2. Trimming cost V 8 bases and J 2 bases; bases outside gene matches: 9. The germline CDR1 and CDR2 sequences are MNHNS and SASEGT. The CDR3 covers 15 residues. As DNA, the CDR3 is TGTGCCAGCGGCTCTAGCGGGGGCTCTACCTACGAGCAGTACTTC. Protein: CASGSSGGSTYEQYF.